Each of the 27 T cell receptor beta chains below was sequenced from the same sample in a study of T cell repertoires in cytomegalovirus infection. TCRdb re-derived calls from the reads in MiXCR, one entry per CDR3 protein. The sample includes hundreds of thousands of distinct CDR3 sequences, about a sixth of them seen just once. Sequenced sample: PBMCs. These receptor sequences come from a human donor in good health (CMV status not recorded). Some clones in this sample may be carry-over from other donors' samples.

As concerns this clonotype: At one boundary the junction diverges from the germline segment, which might be a read error. The V and J genes are TRBV5-4 and TRBJ2-7, with a tentative D call TRBD2 (5 bases). The CDR3 sequence is 13 residues long. Germline V gene sequence: CDR1 SGHNT, CDR2 YYREEE (reference sequence). DNA for the CDR3: TGTGTCAGCAGCTTCGGACTTACCTACGAGCAGTACTTC. This translates into CVSSFGLTYEQYF.

This clonotype appeared a few times. The rearrangement joins TRBV12-3 or TRBV12-4 to TRBJ2-3, with 12 nucleotides matching TRBD2. J lost 5 bases, V lost 1 base, and 13 bases had no gene match. The CDR3 is 19 amino acids. CDR3 sequence (DNA): TGTGCCAGCAGTTTAGGTCTAGCGGGGGGGCTCCTGCGGGAAGATACGCAGTATTTT. It encodes CASSLGLAGGLLREDTQYF.

V is TRBV4-2 and J is TRBJ1-3; 8 nucleotides agree with TRBD1. With V trimmed by 0 bases and J by 0 bases, 7 bases remained unmatched. This CDR3 region has 18 residues. Germline values: CDR1 LGHNA, CDR2 YNFKEQ. The CDR3 here is CASSQEVAGGPSGNTIYF. As DNA, the CDR3 is TGTGCCAGCAGCCAAGAGGTGGCAGGGGGCCCCTCTGGAAACACCATATATTTT.

This clonotype was seen repeatedly, ten times or more. DNA for the CDR3: TGTGCCAGCAGAGTCGGGGTCAACACTGAAGCTTTCTTT. Protein sequence: CASRVGVNTEAFF. The J gene is TRBJ1-1, the V gene TRBV7-2; D is ambiguous. The CDR3 runs 13 residues. From germline, CDR1 is SGHTA and CDR2 FQGNSA. Trimming stripped 6 bases from V and 2 bases from J, with 10 bases between.

V is TRBV18 and J is TRBJ1-3, with a possible D match to TRBD1 (5 bases). Per germline, CDR1 KGHSH and CDR2 LQKENI. V lost 5 bases and J lost 0, with 11 bases in between. The CDR3 loop spans 15 amino acids. The CDR3 sequence: CASSRQQSSGNTIYF. DNA for the CDR3: TGTGCCAGCTCAAGACAGCAGAGCTCTGGAAACACCATATATTTT.

The chain carries TRBV6-8 and TRBJ1-1; perhaps TRBD1 as D (6 bases). This CDR3 comprises 14 residues. The germline CDR1 and CDR2 sequences are MNHGY and SAAAGT. Trimming took 10 bases from V and 4 from J, leaving 19 bases between them. For the CDR3, the DNA is TGTGCCACATATCGACACCGGGGGGCCACTGAAGCTTTCTTT. Its translation is CATYRHRGATEAFF.

The sample holds many counts of this clonotype. The chain combines TRBV7-2 with TRBJ2-7; a possible D gene is TRBD2 (8 bases). The V end lost 4 bases, the J end lost 1 base, and 17 bases lay between the germline ends. Germline values: CDR1 SGHTA, CDR2 FQGNSA. The CDR3 has 16 amino acids. CDR3 DNA sequence: TGTGCCAGCAGCTCCCGACAGGGCGGGGGGTCCTACGAGCAGTACTTC. As protein: CASSSRQGGGSYEQYF.

This clonotype has just a few counts. This chain connects TRBV12-3 or TRBV12-4 to TRBJ1-4; D gene unclear. The CDR3 totals 14 residues. Between the trimmed V and J ends, which lost 3 bases and 8 bases, there was a span of 13 bases. CDR3 DNA sequence: TGTGCCAGCAGTTTGATAGGGAGTGGAGAAAAACTGTTTTTT. Amino acid sequence: CASSLIGSGEKLFF.

This clonotype has only a few counts. This chain uses TRBV7-9 with TRBJ2-7; D is uncertain. The CDR3 runs 13 residues. V lost 5 bases to trimming and J lost 7 bases, with 15 bases between them. Germline assignment: CDR1 SEHNR and CDR2 FQNEAQ (reference sequence). Here the CDR3 DNA reads TGTGCCAGCAGCCCTCCGGGTAGTCGAGAGCAGTACTTC. Its translation is CASSPPGSREQYF.

V usage is TRBV4-1 and J usage is TRBJ2-7; TRBD2 agrees at 10 bases. This CDR3 spans 13 amino acids. The junction had 1 base not matched to a gene; V was cut back by 3 bases and J by 5 bases. The germline gives CDR1 MGHRA, CDR2 YSYEKL. CDR3 nucleotide sequence: TGCGCCAGCAGCCAGGGACTAGCGAACGAGCAGTACTTC. Translating it yields CASSQGLANEQYF.

The gene calls are TRBV4-1 and TRBJ2-3; 7 nucleotides align to TRBD2. J gave up 0 bases and V 0 bases, and 6 bases lay outside the gene matches. There are 17 residues in the CDR3. CDR1 is MGHRA and CDR2 is YSYEKL in the germline V gene. CDR3 residues: CASSQEAPSGSTDTQYF. Written as DNA, the CDR3 is TGCGCCAGCAGCCAAGAGGCGCCTAGCGGTAGCACAGATACGCAGTATTTT.

This clonotype was seen ten or more times. V and J are TRBV7-2 and TRBJ1-2, with D uncertain. Deletions cut 1 base from V and 1 base from J, with 16 bases between. The CDR3 contains 17 residues. Germline CDR1 reads SGHTA; CDR2 reads FQGNSA. As DNA, the CDR3 is TGTGCCAGCAGCTTAGGGTCAGGATCTAGGGTTAACTATGGCTACACCTTC. Translation: CASSLGSGSRVNYGYTF.

The chain uses TRBV28 and TRBJ2-3; 7 positions agree with TRBD2. The CDR3 is 14 residues long. The V gene end was trimmed by 2 bases and the J gene end by 2 bases; junction bases not matched to a gene: 1. The V gene's germline CDR1 is MDHEN and CDR2 SYDVKM. CDR3 region: CASSLSGATDTQYF. CDR3 bases: TGTGCCAGCAGTTTAAGCGGGGCCACAGATACGCAGTATTTT. Combining the CDR3 with reference TRBV28 and TRBJ2-3 gives the whole variable domain DVKVTQSSRYLVKRTGEKVFLECVQDMDHENMFWYRQDPGLGLRLIYFSYDVKMKEKGDIPEGYSVSREKKERFSLILESASTNQTSMYLCASSLSGATDTQYFGPGTRLTVL.

V usage is TRBV19 and J usage is TRBJ2-1; the D is unclear. The germline gives CDR1 LNHDA, CDR2 SQIVND (reference sequence). V shed 4 bases and J shed 5 bases, with 12 bases lying between them. This CDR3 is built from 14 residues. CDR3 amino acids: CASSTRKQDNEQFF. The DNA for the CDR3 is TGTGCCAGTAGTACCCGTAAGCAAGACAATGAGCAGTTCTTC.

In this sample, this clonotype turned up many times. The genes are TRBV7-2 and TRBJ2-5, with D possibly being TRBD1 (5 bases). Germline-derived CDR1 and CDR2 are SGHTA and FQGNSA. Deletions cut 1 base from V and 6 bases from J, with 12 bases between. This CDR3 has 14 residues. CDR3 residues: CASSLGGRAQTQYF. In nucleotides, the CDR3 is TGTGCCAGCAGCTTAGGAGGCAGGGCCCAGACCCAGTACTTC.

V is TRBV19 and J is TRBJ1-4, with a tentative D call TRBD1 (6 bases). The germline CDR1 and CDR2 sequences are LNHDA and SQIVND (reference sequence). This CDR3 spans 14 amino acids. V was trimmed by 9 bases and J by 5 bases, leaving 16 bases between them. CDR3 coding DNA: TGTGCCAGCGGGGGCTCCCAAGGGAATGAAAAACTGTTTTTT. Amino acid sequence: CASGGSQGNEKLFF.

This chain links TRBV11-2 with TRBJ2-7; D not certain. This CDR3 region has 14 residues. Trimming took 0 bases from V and 2 from J, leaving 8 bases between them. Per germline, CDR1 SGHAT and CDR2 FQNNGV. CDR3 protein: CASSLEAYPYEQYF. Here the CDR3 DNA reads TGTGCCAGCAGCTTAGAAGCGTACCCCTACGAGCAGTACTTC.

This clonotype was seen a few times. A read error may explain this, as a much larger clone is one base away. The chain has TRBV14 and TRBJ2-5; no clear D gene. Germline CDR1 is SGHDN and CDR2 is FVKESK. This CDR3 is built from 12 residues. V gave up 4 bases and J gave up 5 bases, with 8 bases separating them. In DNA, the CDR3 is TGTGCCAGCAGCCCCCAGGATGAGACCCAGTACTTC. Translated: CASSPQDETQYF.

A few counts support this clonotype. The chain recombines TRBV27 with TRBJ2-1, with 8 positions matching TRBD1. Germline-derived CDR1 and CDR2 are MNHEY and SMNVEV (reference sequence). With 6 bases clipped from V and 6 bases from J, the junction kept 10 bases outside the gene matches. The CDR3 extends over 15 amino acids. The CDR3, as DNA: TGTGCCAGCAGAAGGGTCGACAGGGGTACCAATGAGCAGTTCTTC. This encodes CASRRVDRGTNEQFF.

The V call is TRBV29-1, the J call TRBJ2-3; a possible D gene is TRBD2 (6 bases). Germline loops: CDR1 SQVTM, CDR2 ANQGSEA. The CDR3 sequence is 14 residues long. The germline V and J ends were trimmed by 1 base and 5 bases, with 13 bases remaining between them. The CDR3 loop is CSVEGGVEVDTQYF. In nucleotides, the CDR3 is TGCAGCGTTGAAGGGGGGGTAGAAGTAGATACGCAGTATTTT.

This chain links TRBV12-3 or TRBV12-4 with TRBJ1-3; perhaps TRBD1 as D (6 bases). The CDR3 totals 15 residues. Deletions cut 5 bases from V and 2 bases from J, with 13 bases between. The CDR3 nucleotides read TGTGCCAGCAGTCCGTCCCGGACAGCTGGAAACACCATATATTTT. This sequence encodes CASSPSRTAGNTIYF.

This chain uses TRBV11-2 with TRBJ2-5; no firm D call. The germline CDR1 and CDR2 sequences are SGHAT and FQNNGV. Trimming shortened V by 1 base and J by 1 base, and 7 bases separated the two germline ends. The CDR3 covers 14 residues. CDR3 amino acids: CASSLVDSQETQYF. The DNA of the CDR3 is TGTGCCAGCAGCTTAGTTGATAGCCAAGAGACCCAGTACTTC. Complete variable domain (other parts from reference TRBV11-2 and TRBJ2-5): EAGVAQSPRYKIIEKRQSVAFWCNPISGHATLYWYQQILGQGPKLLIQFQNNGVVDDSQLPKDRFSAERLKGVDSTLKIQPAKLEDSAVYLCASSLVDSQETQYFGPGTRLLVL.

The chain employs TRBV20-1 and TRBJ2-7; 7 positions match TRBD1. Germline trimming cut 1 base from V and 8 bases from J; bases unmatched to any gene: 14. This CDR3 region has 15 residues. Per the germline V gene, CDR1 is DFQATT and CDR2 is SNEGSKA (reference sequence). The CDR3: CSARGRRGPNSKQYF. The DNA of the CDR3 is TGCAGTGCTAGAGGACGTAGGGGGCCCAACTCCAAGCAGTACTTC.

This chain connects TRBV28 to TRBJ2-7, with D perhaps assigned TRBD1 or TRBD2 (5 bases each). The CDR3 spans 16 residues. V was trimmed by 4 bases and J by 2 bases, leaving 18 bases between them. Looked up from germline, CDR1 is MDHEN and CDR2 is SYDVKM. This CDR3 reads CASSSRGWGRTYEQYF. The DNA of the CDR3 is TGTGCCAGCAGTTCTCGGGGCTGGGGGAGAACCTACGAGCAGTACTTC.

Remarks on this clonotype: Given a much more abundant clone one base away, this may be a read error. This chain joins TRBV7-2 and TRBJ2-2; 10 positions agree with TRBD2. Per germline, CDR1 SGHTA and CDR2 FQGNSA. The length of the CDR3 is 17 residues. The CDR3 loop reads CVSTTSSGGGLTGELFF. The CDR3 nucleotides read TGTGTCAGCACCACCTCTAGCGGGGGAGGGTTGACCGGGGAGCTGTTTTTT.

This clonotype has ten or more counts. This chain links TRBV7-2 with TRBJ1-2, with D possibly matching TRBD1 (5 bases). The CDR3 loop spans 17 amino acids. Trimming cost V 1 base and J 4 bases, with 19 bases left between them. Germline V gene sequence: CDR1 SGHTA, CDR2 FQGNSA. The CDR3 DNA sequence: TGTGCCAGCAGCTTAGACAGGATTGAAGTTCGGGGCTATGGCTACACCTTC. This codes for CASSLDRIEVRGYGYTF.

This clonotype was recorded at least ten times. The V gene is TRBV28, the J gene TRBJ1-5; D gene unclear. The CDR3 consists of 17 residues. Trimming pared 7 bases from V and 0 bases from J, leaving 19 bases between. The germline V gene has CDR1 MDHEN and CDR2 SYDVKM. The CDR3 DNA reads TGTGCCAGCAATGAGATGGGCAGGAGTCATAGCAATCAGCCCCAGCATTTT. This sequence encodes CASNEMGRSHSNQPQHF.